The rows below give T cell receptor beta chains drawn from one sample of a study of T-cell reconstitution after alpha-beta-depleted transplantation in children. TCRdb redid the calling of the PCR reads with MiXCR, one entry per CDR3 protein. The data show about half a million distinct CDR3 sequences, 12% seen once. The sample consisted of PBMCs from the stem cell graft donor, taken from the stem cell graft. The receptors shown here come from a human donor who donated a stem cell graft to a child with combined immunodeficiency. The CDR3 runs from the conserved cysteine through the conserved F or W. A D gene is named only where the DNA matches it firmly. Clone size is shown for a subset of rows, as once, few, many or a class of expanded clone.

v_call	d_call	j_call	clone_size	cdr3_aa	cdr3_nt
TRBV12-3/TRBV12-4	NA	TRBJ2-7	many	CASRPHPYEQYF	TGTGCCAGCAGGCCTCATCCCTACGAGCAGTACTTC
TRBV6-5	TRBD2	TRBJ2-1	NA	CASSYESHSRGASYNEQFF	TGTGCCAGCAGTTACGAGTCTCATTCGCGGGGGGCGTCCTACAATGAGCAGTTCTTC
TRBV6-2/TRBV6-3	NA	TRBJ2-3	many	CASSYGTTDTQYF	TGTGCCAGCAGTTACGGGACCACAGATACGCAGTATTTT
TRBV12-3/TRBV12-4	NA	TRBJ2-1	few	CASSFKARPYNEQFF	TGTGCCAGCAGTTTCAAGGCTAGGCCCTACAATGAGCAGTTCTTC
TRBV5-1	TRBD1	TRBJ2-5	NA	CASSLGVGQGRETQYF	TGCGCCAGCAGCTTGGGTGTTGGACAGGGAAGAGAGACCCAGTACTTC
TRBV29-1	TRBD2	TRBJ2-1	many	CSVDGTTYNEQFF	TGCAGCGTTGATGGGACTACCTACAATGAGCAGTTCTTC
TRBV6-2/TRBV6-3	TRBD2	TRBJ2-1	NA	CASRQGLVGEQFF	TGTGCCAGCAGACAGGGACTAGTCGGGGAGCAGTTCTTC
TRBV20-1	NA	TRBJ1-6	few	CSAREGGGQGYSPLHF	TGCAGTGCTAGAGAAGGGGGAGGGCAGGGATATTCACCCCTCCACTTT
TRBV4-3	TRBD2	TRBJ2-7	NA	CASSRGTSGIYEQYF	TGCGCCAGCAGCCGTGGGACTAGCGGGATCTACGAGCAGTACTTC
TRBV7-2	TRBD2	TRBJ2-1	few	CASSLASLAGGNEQFF	TGTGCCAGCAGCTTAGCCAGCCTAGCGGGAGGCAATGAGCAGTTCTTC
TRBV4-2	NA	TRBJ2-7	few	CASSQGVRGRGEQYF	TGTGCCAGCAGCCAAGGCGTACGGGGGCGCGGCGAGCAGTACTTC
TRBV30	NA	TRBJ2-7	NA	CAWSVTGSKQYF	TGTGCCTGGAGTGTAACAGGGAGCAAGCAGTACTTC
TRBV5-1	TRBD1	TRBJ2-1	NA	CASSFVDRWTDEQFF	TGCGCCAGCAGCTTCGTGGACAGGTGGACCGATGAGCAGTTCTTC
TRBV27	TRBD2	TRBJ2-7	NA	CASTIASGSYEQYF	TGTGCCAGCACTATAGCTAGCGGCTCCTACGAGCAGTACTTC
TRBV7-9	TRBD1	TRBJ2-7	many	CASSLLMTGKDEQYF	TGTGCCAGCAGCCTACTTATGACAGGGAAAGACGAGCAGTACTTC
TRBV27	NA	TRBJ1-5	few	CASSPRGTINQPQHF	TGTGCCAGCAGTCCCCGTGGGACAATCAATCAGCCCCAGCATTTT
TRBV29-1	NA	TRBJ1-1	NA	CSDEDRGAAFF	TGCAGCGACGAAGATCGGGGGGCCGCTTTCTTT
TRBV12-3/TRBV12-4	TRBD1	TRBJ2-1	many	CASSPAGTEHNEQFF	TGTGCCAGCAGTCCCGCCGGGACAGAGCACAATGAGCAGTTCTTC
TRBV12-3/TRBV12-4	TRBD1	TRBJ1-2	few	CASSIRGHGYTF	TGTGCCAGCAGTATAAGGGGGCATGGCTACACCTTC
TRBV5-1	NA	TRBJ1-4	NA	CASSLEGAFEKLFF	TGCGCCAGCAGCTTGGAAGGGGCCTTTGAAAAACTGTTTTTT
TRBV6-5	TRBD2	TRBJ2-5	many	CASSRQSGSGETQYF	TGTGCCAGCAGTCGACAGAGCGGGAGTGGGGAGACCCAGTACTTC
TRBV7-6	NA	TRBJ2-5	few	CASSRVGSQETQYF	TGTGCCAGCAGCCGCGTTGGATCCCAAGAGACCCAGTACTTC
TRBV7-2	TRBD2	TRBJ2-7	NA	CASSLMAGGPYEQYF	TGTGCCAGCAGCTTAATGGCGGGAGGGCCCTACGAGCAGTACTTC
TRBV11-2	TRBD2	TRBJ2-3	NA	CASSVISGGAPDTQYF	TGTGCCAGCAGCGTGATTAGCGGGGGGGCTCCAGATACGCAGTATTTT
TRBV6-2/TRBV6-3	NA	TRBJ2-2	NA	CASSFLRGTGELFF	TGTGCCAGCAGTTTTCTCCGGGGCACCGGGGAGCTGTTTTTT
TRBV4-2	NA	TRBJ2-7	many	CASSQVGEHEQYF	TGTGCCAGCAGCCAAGTAGGGGAACACGAGCAGTACTTC
TRBV18	NA	TRBJ1-2	NA	CASSPTTNTYGYTF	TGTGCCAGCTCACCAACGACCAACACCTATGGCTACACCTTC
TRBV6-5	NA	TRBJ1-1	few	CASSYSVGHLTEAFF	TGTGCCAGCAGTTACTCCGTCGGACACCTCACTGAAGCTTTCTTT
TRBV2	NA	TRBJ1-1	few	CASSEATIYGAFF	TGTGCCAGCAGTGAAGCAACTATTTACGGAGCTTTCTTT
TRBV13	NA	TRBJ2-1	few	CASSSMLLVSEQFF	TGTGCCAGCAGTTCTATGCTACTAGTAAGTGAGCAGTTCTTC
TRBV7-2	NA	TRBJ2-3	NA	CASSFGIAGSTYTQYF	TGTGCCAGCAGCTTCGGGATCGCAGGGAGCACATATACGCAGTATTTT
TRBV12-3/TRBV12-4	NA	TRBJ2-5	many	CASSLATGIGETQYF	TGTGCCAGCAGTTTAGCCACCGGGATTGGGGAGACCCAGTACTTC
TRBV12-3/TRBV12-4	NA	TRBJ2-3	many	CASSLGVDTQYF	TGTGCCAGCAGTTTGGGGGTGGATACGCAGTATTTT
TRBV4-1	TRBD1	TRBJ1-2	few	CASSQGGTANYGYTF	TGCGCCAGCAGCCAAGGGGGGACAGCCAACTATGGCTACACCTTC
TRBV7-9	NA	TRBJ2-3	NA	CASSPRTGRPADTQYF	TGTGCCAGCAGCCCACGAACAGGTCGACCTGCAGATACGCAGTATTTT
TRBV28	NA	TRBJ1-1	NA	CASSSEYRDTEAFF	TGTGCCAGCAGTTCGGAATATCGGGACACTGAAGCTTTCTTT
TRBV6-4	NA	TRBJ2-2	NA	CASSTWRTDARANTGELFF	TGTGCCAGCAGTACTTGGAGGACAGACGCCCGGGCGAACACCGGGGAGCTGTTTTTT
TRBV12-3/TRBV12-4	TRBD2	TRBJ2-7	few	CASSFETSGREQYF	TGTGCCAGCAGTTTTGAGACTAGCGGGAGGGAGCAGTACTTC
TRBV29-1	NA	TRBJ2-7	NA	CSDRQDYYEQYF	TGCAGCGATCGACAGGACTACTACGAGCAGTACTTC
TRBV12-3/TRBV12-4	NA	TRBJ1-1	many	CASSFAPNTEAFF	TGTGCCAGCAGCTTTGCCCCGAACACTGAAGCTTTCTTT
TRBV20-1	NA	TRBJ1-6	few	CSARGGGPYNSPLHF	TGCAGTGCTAGAGGGGGAGGCCCCTATAATTCACCCCTCCACTTT
TRBV4-3	NA	TRBJ2-3	many	CASSHRAWDSGDTQYF	TGCGCCAGCAGCCATAGGGCCTGGGACTCTGGAGATACGCAGTATTTT
TRBV20-1	NA	TRBJ1-5	few	CSARDQGSPFQPQHF	TGCAGTGCTAGAGATCAAGGGTCCCCCTTTCAGCCCCAGCATTTT
TRBV3-1	NA	TRBJ2-3	NA	CASSQWSGATDTQYF	TGTGCCAGCAGCCAATGGTCTGGGGCAACAGATACGCAGTATTTT
TRBV29-1	NA	TRBJ1-2	NA	CSVEDSLGYTF	TGCAGCGTTGAGGACAGTCTCGGCTACACCTTC
TRBV16	NA	TRBJ1-4	many	CASSQYLDRKNEKLFF	TGTGCCAGCAGCCAATACCTAGACAGGAAGAATGAAAAACTGTTTTTT
TRBV6-2/TRBV6-3	TRBD2	TRBJ2-1	many	CASSDQGLAGGEQFF	TGTGCCAGCAGTGACCAGGGACTAGCGGGGGGCGAGCAGTTCTTC
TRBV29-1	NA	TRBJ1-1	many	CSVKLTNTEAFF	TGCAGCGTGAAGCTTACGAACACTGAAGCTTTCTTT
TRBV5-1	NA	TRBJ2-3	NA	CASSIPSPTDTQYF	TGCGCCAGCAGTATTCCTAGCCCCACCGATACGCAGTATTTT
TRBV6-5	NA	TRBJ2-3	NA	CASSYKDYSTDTQYF	TGTGCCAGCAGTTACAAGGATTATAGCACAGATACGCAGTATTTT